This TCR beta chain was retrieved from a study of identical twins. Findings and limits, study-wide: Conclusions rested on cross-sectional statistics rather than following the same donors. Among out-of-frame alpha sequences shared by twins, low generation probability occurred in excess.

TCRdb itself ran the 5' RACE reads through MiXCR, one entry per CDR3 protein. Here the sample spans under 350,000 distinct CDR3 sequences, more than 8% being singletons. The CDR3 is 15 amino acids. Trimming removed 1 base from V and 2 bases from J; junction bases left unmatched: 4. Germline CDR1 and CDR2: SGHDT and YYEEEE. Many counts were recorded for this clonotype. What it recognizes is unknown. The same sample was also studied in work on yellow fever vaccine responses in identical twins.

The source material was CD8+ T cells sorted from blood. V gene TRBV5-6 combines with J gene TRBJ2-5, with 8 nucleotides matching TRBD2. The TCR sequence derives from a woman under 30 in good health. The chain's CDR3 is CASSLLREAQETQYF. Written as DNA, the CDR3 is TGTGCCAGCAGCTTGTTGCGGGAGGCTCAAGAGACCCAGTACTTC.